The 30 T cell receptor beta chains presented below share a single source sample, sequenced in a study of early T cells in non-severe SARS-CoV-2 infection. MiXCR, applied by TCRdb to the 5' RACE reads, yields one record per CDR3 protein. The profile shows about 62,000 distinct CDR3 sequences, roughly 8.8% of them singletons. Sequencing input: whole blood. These receptor sequences come from an adult who was a healthcare worker with PCR-confirmed SARS-CoV-2 infection or an uninfected control (not recorded which).

The sample holds a few counts of this clonotype. The chain couples TRBV5-1 to TRBJ1-1, with 7 bases that match TRBD1. Trimming took 4 bases from V and 5 from J; bases not matched to a gene: 8. This CDR3 has 14 residues. Per the germline V gene, CDR1 is SGHRS and CDR2 is YFSETQ. The CDR3 DNA follows: TGCGCCAGCAGCCCGGACCCAGGGGGGACTGAAGCTTTCTTT. It encodes CASSPDPGGTEAFF. The full variable domain, rest sourced from reference TRBV5-1 and TRBJ1-1, is KAGVTQTPRYLIKTRGQQVTLSCSPISGHRSVSWYQQTPGQGLQFLFEYFSETQRNKGNFPGRFSGRQFSNSRSEMNVSTLELGDSALYLCASSPDPGGTEAFFGQGTRLTVV.

This clonotype was found many times. V gene TRBV20-1 combines with J gene TRBJ2-3, with TRBD2 matching 8 bases. Looked up from germline, CDR1 is DFQATT and CDR2 is SNEGSKA (reference sequence). The CDR3 consists of 13 residues. V was clipped by 6 bases and J by 6 bases; unmatched bases: 8. CDR3 bases: TGCAGTGCAAATCCGGGACTAGTGGATACGCAGTATTTT. As protein: CSANPGLVDTQYF.

The table lists this clonotype with many counts. This sequence joins TRBV25-1 and TRBJ1-1; D is ambiguous. The V end was cut by 4 bases, the J end by 1 base, with 7 bases between. Per the germline V gene, CDR1 is MGHDK and CDR2 is SYGVNS. CDR3 size: 13 residues. The chain's CDR3 is CASSGQPNTEAFF. The DNA of the CDR3 is TGTGCCAGCAGTGGCCAACCGAACACTGAAGCTTTCTTT.

The J gene is TRBJ2-3, the V gene TRBV19, with TRBD2 as a possible D gene (6 bases). V was trimmed by 7 bases and J by 6 bases, leaving 17 bases between them. Germline CDR1 is LNHDA and CDR2 is SQIVND (reference sequence). The CDR3 covers 14 residues. CDR3 coding DNA: TGTGCCAGTACCAGGGACGGGGGACGGGATACGCAGTATTTT. Its translation is CASTRDGGRDTQYF.

This clonotype was counted a few times. The chain carries TRBV3-1 and TRBJ2-5; 8 nucleotides match TRBD1. V shed 6 bases, J shed 3 bases, and the junction held 3 bases outside the gene matches. The germline V gene encodes CDR1 LGHDT and CDR2 YNNKEL (reference sequence). CDR3 size: 13 residues. The CDR3, as DNA: TGTGCCAGCAGAGAACAGGGGGAAGAGACCCAGTACTTC. This translates into CASREQGEETQYF.

In this sample, this clonotype turned up a few times. This sequence joins TRBV5-1 and TRBJ1-1; D is uncertain. CDR1 is SGHRS and CDR2 is YFSETQ in the germline V gene. The CDR3 has 15 residues. V was cut by 4 bases and J by 0 bases, with 13 bases left in between. The CDR3: CASSLRTTLNTEAFF. The CDR3, as DNA: TGCGCCAGCAGCCTCCGGACTACTTTGAACACTGAAGCTTTCTTT.

This clonotype was picked up a small number of times. V usage is TRBV4-2 and J usage is TRBJ2-7; D not resolved. The CDR3 spans 16 residues. Germline-derived CDR1 and CDR2 are LGHNA and YNFKEQ. V lost 4 bases and J 3 bases, leaving 19 bases between the germline ends. CDR3 sequence reads: CASSRSYVGWRYEQYV. The CDR3 DNA sequence: TGTGCCAGCAGCCGGTCCTACGTGGGGTGGCGCTACGAGCAGTACGTC.

This clonotype was detected only a few times. The chain's CDR3 is CATSRGVTYGYTF. CDR3 coding DNA: TGTGCCACCAGCCGGGGGGTTACCTATGGCTACACCTTC. J is TRBJ1-2 and V is TRBV15; D might be TRBD1 (5 bases). The CDR3 loop spans 13 amino acids. Trimming pared 5 bases from V and 4 bases from J, leaving 11 bases between. In germline, CDR1 is LNHNV, CDR2 YYDKDF (reference sequence).

This clonotype was seen ten or more times. The rearrangement uses TRBV9 and TRBJ2-3; D may be TRBD1 (5 bases). V was cut by 4 bases and J by 3 bases, with 15 bases left in between. This CDR3 is 15 amino acids long. Germline loops: CDR1 SGDLS, CDR2 YYNGEE. Written as DNA, the CDR3 is TGTGCCAGCAGCCAAAGTGCCAAGGGGACAGATACGCAGTATTTT. This codes for CASSQSAKGTDTQYF.

This clonotype was seen only a few times. The gene calls are TRBV27 and TRBJ1-5; D call uncertain. Per germline, CDR1 MNHEY and CDR2 SMNVEV (reference sequence). This CDR3 is built from 14 residues. Trimming removed 6 bases from V and 7 bases from J, with 16 bases in between. The CDR3 is CASRPQLGEQPQHF. In DNA, the CDR3 is TGTGCCAGCAGGCCCCAGTTGGGAGAGCAGCCCCAGCATTTT.

The chain is built from TRBV5-5 and TRBJ2-1; 11 nucleotides align to TRBD1. Germline trimming cut 4 bases from V and 7 bases from J; bases unmatched to any gene: 4. Germline V gives CDR1 SGHKS, CDR2 YYEKEE (reference sequence). CDR3 length: 14 amino acids. The DNA of the CDR3 is TGTGCCAGCAGCCGGACAGGGGGCGGGAATGAGCAGTTCTTC. Translated: CASSRTGGGNEQFF.

The chain has TRBV7-3 and TRBJ2-2; D ambiguous. Trimming shortened V by 0 bases and J by 1 base, and 3 bases separated the two germline ends. This CDR3 comprises 14 residues. Germline-derived CDR1 and CDR2 are SGHTA and FQGTGA. CDR3 sequence reads: CASSLTGNTGELFF. In DNA, the CDR3 is TGTGCCAGCAGCTTAACTGGGAACACCGGGGAGCTGTTTTTT.

The table lists this clonotype with many counts. This rearrangement joins TRBV19 to TRBJ1-4; no clear D. The germline CDR1 and CDR2 sequences are LNHDA and SQIVND (reference sequence). Trimming took 2 bases from V and 7 from J, leaving 17 bases between them. The CDR3 is 16 amino acids. Here the CDR3 reads CASSIPEWTAFEKLFF. In DNA form, the CDR3 reads TGTGCCAGTAGTATACCTGAGTGGACCGCCTTTGAAAAACTGTTTTTT.

The CDR3 spells CAISESNVPASGPLDTQYF. CDR3 DNA: TGTGCCATCAGTGAGTCGAATGTTCCGGCTAGCGGGCCCCTGGATACGCAGTATTTT. The rearrangement links TRBV10-3 to TRBJ2-3, with 8 bases lining up with TRBD2. V dropped 0 bases and J dropped 6; count of bases not matched to a gene: 17. In germline, CDR1 is ENHRY, CDR2 SYGVKD. CDR3 size: 19 residues.

The chain has TRBV5-6 and TRBJ2-2, with 8 nucleotides matching TRBD1. Germline CDR1 is SGHDT and CDR2 is YYEEEE. V lost 1 base, J lost 6 bases, and 5 bases stayed unmatched. This CDR3 spans 15 amino acids. The CDR3 DNA sequence: TGTGCCAGCAGCTTGCTCCAGGGGGCCCCCGGGGAGCTGTTTTTT. It yields the protein CASSLLQGAPGELFF.

This clonotype was seen a few times. The rearrangement links TRBV7-3 to TRBJ2-1; 7 bases match TRBD1. The germline gives CDR1 SGHTA, CDR2 FQGTGA. Trimming removed 1 base from V and 6 bases from J; junction bases left unmatched: 9. The CDR3 spans 16 residues. CDR3 sequence (DNA): TGTGCCAGCAGCTTAATTCTCAGGGGGAGTATCAATGAGCAGTTCTTC. Translation: CASSLILRGSINEQFF.

The table lists this clonotype with a few counts. J is TRBJ2-4 and V is TRBV7-3; no clear D gene. Trimming cost V 0 bases and J 0 bases, with 9 bases left between them. The germline CDR1 and CDR2 sequences are SGHTA and FQGTGA. CDR3 length: 16 residues. The CDR3 DNA reads as TGTGCCAGCAGCTTAACCCCCGCCACAGCCAAAAACATTCAGTACTTC. This sequence encodes CASSLTPATAKNIQYF.

This clonotype was recorded at least ten times. The rearrangement links TRBV10-3 to TRBJ1-2; tentatively, D is TRBD1 (5 bases). Germline assignment: CDR1 ENHRY and CDR2 SYGVKD. Trimming removed 4 bases at V and 0 bases at J, with 12 bases between. The CDR3 consists of 15 residues. CDR3 DNA: TGTGCCATCAGTGGCCCCGGGGGGGCTAACTATGGCTACACCTTC. Translation gives CAISGPGGANYGYTF.

The chain is built from TRBV7-3 and TRBJ2-1; D unresolved. The ends were cut back, 1 base at V and 0 bases at J, with 7 bases in the middle. From germline, CDR1 is SGHTA and CDR2 FQGTGA. The CDR3 is 15 amino acids. The CDR3 DNA sequence: TGTGCCAGCAGCTTAAAGCTGAGCTCCTACAATGAGCAGTTCTTC. It is translated as CASSLKLSSYNEQFF.

This clonotype was counted between two and nine times. This chain uses TRBV6-1 with TRBJ2-7; 7 bases are shared with TRBD1. The CDR3 totals 14 residues. Trimming at V came to 4 bases and at J to 2 bases, leaving 5 bases not matched to a gene. Germline V gene sequence: CDR1 MNHNS, CDR2 SASEGT. CDR3: CASSGDRPPYEQYV. For the CDR3, the DNA is TGTGCCAGCAGTGGGGACAGACCCCCCTACGAGCAGTACGTC.

This clonotype came up a few times. J is TRBJ2-1 and V is TRBV6-5, with D perhaps TRBD1 (6 bases). V lost 0 bases to trimming and J lost 7 bases, with 13 bases between them. This CDR3 is built from 15 residues. Per germline, CDR1 MNHEY and CDR2 SVGAGI. The CDR3 nucleotides read TGTGCCAGCAGTTACTCGAGACGTCAGGGGAATGAGCAGTTCTTC. This codes for CASSYSRRQGNEQFF.

This clonotype came up a few times. The chain links TRBV6-6 to TRBJ2-4; D is perhaps TRBD2 (6 bases). Germline loops: CDR1 MNHNY, CDR2 SVGAGI (reference sequence). Trimming pared 2 bases from V and 8 bases from J, leaving 13 bases between. The CDR3 covers 14 residues. The CDR3 DNA reads TGTGCCAGCAGTTACGGCGGGGAGTTCCACATTCAGTACTTC. This translates into CASSYGGEFHIQYF.

This clonotype was recorded many times. This chain connects TRBV12-3 or TRBV12-4 to TRBJ2-5; 7 bases map to TRBD2. The CDR3 totals 11 residues. With 8 bases clipped from V and 5 bases from J, the junction kept 2 bases outside the gene matches. The CDR3 nucleotides are TGTGCCAGCGGGAGGGGTGAGACCCAGTACTTC. Translating gives CASGRGETQYF.

The chain carries TRBV10-2 and TRBJ2-1, with 7 bases aligning to TRBD2. CDR1 WSHSY and CDR2 SAAADI come from the germline V gene. Trimming took 3 bases from V and 3 from J; bases not matched to a gene: 11. CDR3 size: 17 residues. CDR3 in amino acids: CASSDILRDYNYNEQFF. For the CDR3, the DNA is TGCGCCAGCAGTGATATTCTTCGGGACTACAACTACAATGAGCAGTTCTTC.

This chain links TRBV5-6 with TRBJ1-3, with D unclear. Trimming removed 4 bases at V and 1 base at J, with 15 bases between. From germline, CDR1 is SGHDT and CDR2 YYEEEE. This CDR3 comprises 16 residues. The CDR3: CASSEVGEISGNTIYF. DNA for the CDR3: TGTGCCAGCAGCGAGGTTGGGGAAATATCTGGAAACACCATATATTTT.

V and J are TRBV11-2 and TRBJ1-1; 8 bases match TRBD1. Germline V gene sequence: CDR1 SGHAT, CDR2 FQNNGV. V lost 5 bases and J lost 1; bases outside the gene matches: 6. The CDR3 loop spans 15 amino acids. The CDR3 DNA sequence: TGTGCCAGCAGCGCAGGGACAGGAGGGAACACTGAAGCTTTCTTT. It encodes CASSAGTGGNTEAFF. The full variable domain, in which reference TRBV11-2 and TRBJ1-1 provide the parts outside the CDR3, is EAGVAQSPRYKIIEKRQSVAFWCNPISGHATLYWYQQILGQGPKLLIQFQNNGVVDDSQLPKDRFSAERLKGVDSTLKIQPAKLEDSAVYLCASSAGTGGNTEAFFGQGTRLTVV.

The rearrangement joins TRBV19 to TRBJ2-1; 9 nucleotides line up with TRBD1. The CDR3 loop spans 13 amino acids. The V and J ends lost 10 bases and 5 bases, in that order; junction bases with no gene match: 6. Germline CDR1 is LNHDA and CDR2 is SQIVND (reference sequence). The CDR3 DNA follows: TGTGCCACAAACAGGGGGCATAACAATGAGCAGTTCTTC. It codes for CATNRGHNNEQFF.

Of note for this clonotype: At one boundary the junction diverges from the germline segment, which might be a read error. The chain is built from TRBV7-9 and TRBJ1-1; D is uncertain. This CDR3 is built from 12 residues. Germline loops: CDR1 SEHNR, CDR2 FQNEAQ (reference sequence). The chain's CDR3 is CVSSLRNTEAFF. CDR3 bases: TGTGTCAGCAGCCTCCGGAACACTGAAGCTTTCTTT.

This clonotype was found a few times. The chain joins TRBV10-3 to TRBJ2-7, with 10 positions matching TRBD2. V shed 2 bases and J 4 bases; nucleotides not matched to a gene: 5. The CDR3 sequence is 15 residues long. From germline, CDR1 is ENHRY and CDR2 SYGVKD. CDR3 region: CAISEQRGGQYEQYV. In DNA, the CDR3 is TGTGCCATCAGTGAGCAGCGGGGGGGCCAGTACGAGCAGTACGTC.

There are a few counts of this clonotype. The gene calls are TRBV9 and TRBJ1-4, with D perhaps matching TRBD1 (5 bases). Germline V gene sequence: CDR1 SGDLS, CDR2 YYNGEE. V was pared by 5 bases and J by 2 bases, with 16 bases between. This CDR3 has 16 amino acids. CDR3 region: CASSPGISITNEKLFF. For the CDR3, the DNA is TGTGCCAGCAGTCCAGGGATAAGTATTACTAATGAAAAACTGTTTTTT.